This entry lists 16 T cell receptor beta chains sequenced from one sample in a study of T cell responses to AZD1222 COVID-19 vaccine (dated by TCRdb to the early 2020s). Library prep was done by the immunoSEQ multiplex PCR assay. In its TCRdb copy, this immuneACCESS table keeps in-frame sequences only and misses some clones. Where compared with another copy, unresolved V genes explain less than half of these, and the others have no known cause. A total of about 130,000 clones appear in this sample, roughly 92% of them only once. The ten largest account for 1.1% of the sample. The sample's time point label is to be understood as: about 28 days (+/-7) after the second vaccine dose. Sample: peripheral blood, taken 28 days after the second AZD1222 dose. All receptors come from an adult who received the AZD1222 COVID-19 vaccine.

The chain employs TRBV11-3 and TRBJ1-1, with 8 positions matching TRBD1. Germline V gene sequence: CDR1 SGHNT, CDR2 YENEEA. The CDR3 is made up of 15 amino acids. After removal of 3 bases from V and 1 base from J, the junction contained 4 bases not matched to a gene. For the CDR3, the DNA is TGTGCCAGCAGCTTCCGACAGGGGACGAACACTGAAGCTTTCTTT. This translates into CASSFRQGTNTEAFF. Based on the CDR3 plus reference TRBV11-3 and TRBJ1-1, the full variable domain is EAGVVQSPRYKIIEKKQPVAFWCNPISGHNTLYWYLQNLGQGPELLIRYENEEAVDDSQLPKDRFSAERLKGVDSTLKIQPAELGDSAVYLCASSFRQGTNTEAFFGQGTRLTVV.

The rearrangement uses TRBV5-1 and TRBJ2-3; 8 bases are a match to TRBD2. Germline V CDR1 and CDR2: SGHRS, YFSETQ. With 7 bases clipped from V and 2 bases from J, the junction kept 12 bases outside the gene matches. This CDR3 region has 16 residues. The CDR3 reads CASAFAGGGNTDTQYF. As DNA, the CDR3 is TGCGCCAGCGCATTTGCGGGAGGAGGGAACACAGATACGCAGTATTTT.

This clone was counted a single time. This chain links TRBV18 with TRBJ1-4, with D unclear. Looked up from germline, CDR1 is KGHSH and CDR2 is LQKENI. The CDR3 runs 15 residues. Trimming took 3 bases from V and 4 from J, leaving 12 bases between them. The CDR3 spells CASSPQTDYNEKLFF. The CDR3 DNA reads as TGTGCCAGCTCACCGCAGACGGACTATAATGAAAAACTGTTTTTT.

This rearrangement joins TRBV9 to TRBJ1-5; tentatively, D is TRBD1 (6 bases). The CDR3 length is 13 residues. Trimming pared 3 bases from V and 5 bases from J, leaving 9 bases between. CDR1 SGDLS and CDR2 YYNGEE come from the germline V gene. Here the CDR3 reads CASSGGGDQPQHF. DNA for the CDR3: TGTGCCAGCAGCGGCGGGGGCGATCAGCCCCAGCATTTT.

V is TRBV4-2 and J is TRBJ2-1; 10 nucleotides align to TRBD1. Trimming at V came to 7 bases and at J to 6 bases, leaving 9 bases not matched to a gene. This CDR3 comprises 15 residues. The germline V gene has CDR1 LGHNA and CDR2 YNFKEQ. CDR3 nucleotide sequence: TGTGCCAGCACCTCGGACAGGGGGAGTCTCAATGAGCAGTTCTTC. As protein: CASTSDRGSLNEQFF.

This clone was counted once. The chain employs TRBV6-2 or TRBV6-3 and TRBJ2-7; D perhaps matches TRBD1 (6 bases). This CDR3 is 15 amino acids long. Germline V gene lookup returns CDR1 MNHEY and CDR2 SVGEGT. V lost 2 bases and J lost 1, with 12 bases in between. The DNA for the CDR3 is TGTGCCAGCAGTTACAACAGGGAATCTTCCTACGAGCAGTACTTC. Translation gives CASSYNRESSYEQYF.

The gene calls are TRBV18 and TRBJ1-6, with D unresolved. Germline-derived CDR1 and CDR2 are KGHSH and LQKENI. This CDR3 has 16 residues. V lost 3 bases and J lost 0, with 9 bases in between. The CDR3 DNA reads TGTGCCAGCTCACCGGCGGGGAGCTCCTATAATTCACCCCTCCACTTT. Translation: CASSPAGSSYNSPLHF.

The chain recombines TRBV5-1 with TRBJ1-6; D gene unclear. CDR1 SGHRS and CDR2 YFSETQ come from the germline V gene. V was shortened by 0 bases and J by 0 bases, with 7 bases between the two germline ends. CDR3 length equals 16 residues. CDR3 nucleotide sequence: TGCGCCAGCAGCTTGGGAGCTAGCTCCTATAATTCACCCCTCCACTTT. Translated: CASSLGASSYNSPLHF.

The gene calls are TRBV2 and TRBJ2-7; D gene unclear. CDR1 SNHLY and CDR2 FYNNEI come from the germline V gene. The CDR3 is 13 residues long. Trimming stripped 5 bases from V and 2 bases from J, with 10 bases between. CDR3 sequence: CASSLETTYEQYF. CDR3 nucleotide sequence: TGTGCCAGCAGTCTAGAAACGACCTACGAGCAGTACTTC.

Only one count was recorded for this clone. This sequence joins TRBV24-1 and TRBJ2-5; no definite D call. V was clipped by 4 bases and J by 4 bases, with 18 bases between them. This CDR3 is 16 amino acids long. CDR1 is KGHDR, CDR2 SFDVKD, per germline. The chain's CDR3 is CATSESSGPFVETQYF. CDR3 nucleotide sequence: TGTGCCACCAGTGAATCCTCCGGGCCGTTTGTAGAGACCCAGTACTTC.

This clone showed up just once. The chain links TRBV27 to TRBJ2-5; TRBD2 matches at 8 bases. J lost 1 base, V lost 1 base, and 5 bases had no gene match. The germline CDR1 and CDR2 sequences are MNHEY and SMNVEV (reference sequence). The CDR3 is made up of 16 amino acids. In nucleotides, the CDR3 is TGTGCCAGCAGTTTATGGGCGGGAGGTTCCCAAGAGACCCAGTACTTC. Translated, it gives CASSLWAGGSQETQYF.

The chain uses TRBV5-6 and TRBJ1-5; 7 bases are a match to TRBD1. From germline, CDR1 is SGHDT and CDR2 YYEEEE. This CDR3 comprises 16 residues. V lost 5 bases, J lost 6 bases, and 14 bases stayed unmatched. CDR3 nucleotide sequence: TGTGCCAGCAGTTTAGCAAGGGACAGCCCCACTCAGCCCCAGCATTTT. Its protein is CASSLARDSPTQPQHF.

V gene TRBV7-2 combines with J gene TRBJ2-7; 8 nucleotides match TRBD2. The germline V gene has CDR1 SGHTA and CDR2 FQGNSA. The CDR3 has 17 residues. Germline trimming cut 1 base from V and 2 bases from J; bases unmatched to any gene: 10. CDR3 nucleotide sequence: TGTGCCAGCAGCTTAGTAGCGGGACTGGGGGCGACCTACGAGCAGTACTTC. Amino acid sequence: CASSLVAGLGATYEQYF.

J is TRBJ2-6 and V is TRBV7-2; maybe TRBD1 (6 bases). The CDR3 totals 17 residues. V lost 6 bases, J lost 0 bases, and 15 bases lay in between. Germline V gene sequence: CDR1 SGHTA, CDR2 FQGNSA. This chain's CDR3 is CASSPGTPFSGANVLTF. CDR3 bases: TGTGCCAGCAGTCCCGGGACACCCTTCTCTGGGGCCAACGTCCTGACTTTC.

V is TRBV19 and J is TRBJ2-1, with D unresolved. The CDR3 consists of 13 residues. Looked up from germline, CDR1 is LNHDA and CDR2 is SQIVND (reference sequence). The V end was cut by 3 bases, the J end by 13 bases, with 16 bases between. The CDR3 protein is CASSIARTTTQFF. DNA of the CDR3: TGTGCCAGTAGTATTGCAAGGACCACAACCCAGTTCTTC.

The chain couples TRBV28 to TRBJ1-1; no firm D call. The CDR3 consists of 15 residues. CDR1 and CDR2 from the germline V gene are MDHEN and SYDVKM. Deletions cut 4 bases from V and 1 base from J, with 13 bases between. CDR3 nucleotide sequence: TGTGCCAGCAGTTCCCCGGACGTCGGGAACACTGAAGCTTTCTTT. Translation gives CASSSPDVGNTEAFF.